The rows below give T cell receptor beta chains drawn from one sample of a study of long-term antiretroviral therapy in people with HIV. Measured with immunoSEQ multiplex PCR; TCRdb has only the in-frame clones, and not every one. This sample carries 20,000 to 25,000 clones, roughly 80% of them seen once, and the ten largest clones take 4% to 6%. The specimen comprised unsorted PBMCs, sampled 0.3 years after starting antiretroviral therapy. The origin of the receptors is a man aged 45-65 years with HIV. Each CDR3 is given with its conserved first and last residue. D genes are given only for firm matches. Expanded clones get a size class; other rows say once, few or many, or leave the size out.

NA NA TRBJ2-7 TRBV29-1 CSVEETRSSYEQYF TGCAGCGTTGAGGAGACGCGGAGCTCCTACGAGCAGTACTTC
NA NA TRBJ2-7 TRBV5-1 CASSGQGGASEQYF TGCGCCAGCAGCGGCCAGGGTGGGGCCTCCGAGCAGTACTTC
NA TRBD1 TRBJ2-3 TRBV18 CASSPITGGGTDTQYF TGTGCCAGCTCACCCATCACAGGGGGCGGGACAGATACGCAGTATTTT
NA TRBD2 TRBJ2-7 TRBV19 CASSIAMGLAYEQYF TGTGCCAGTAGTATAGCGATGGGACTAGCCTACGAGCAGTACTTC
NA TRBD1 TRBJ1-5 TRBV6-1 CASSEVGTGYQPQHF TGTGCCAGCAGTGAAGTGGGGACAGGCTATCAGCCCCAGCATTTT
NA NA TRBJ1-4 TRBV5-1 CASRLRPLKGEKLFF TGCGCCAGCAGATTGAGACCTCTAAAGGGTGAAAAACTGTTTTTT
NA NA TRBJ1-5 TRBV7-2 CASSSRGDQPQHF TGTGCCAGCAGCTCCCGGGGGGATCAGCCCCAGCATTTT
NA NA TRBJ2-6 TRBV4-3 CASSQDERGRWIAGANVLTF TGCGCCAGCAGCCAAGATGAAAGGGGCAGGTGGATTGCTGGGGCCAACGTCCTGACTTTC
NA TRBD2 TRBJ2-1 TRBV7-9 CASSKNRGLAGPKYNEQFF TGTGCCAGCAGCAAGAATAGGGGACTAGCGGGGCCAAAATACAATGAGCAGTTCTTC
NA NA TRBJ2-7 TRBV28 CASSLVTGRNEQYF TGTGCCAGCAGTTTAGTTACAGGGAGAAACGAGCAGTACTTC
NA NA TRBJ2-3 TRBV6-4 CASSLRRGGTDTQYF TGTGCCAGCTCCCTACGGCGCGGAGGCACAGATACGCAGTATTTT
NA NA TRBJ2-7 TRBV28 CASSSSYEQYF TGTGCCAGCAGTTCCTCCTACGAGCAGTACTTC
NA NA TRBJ2-7 TRBV5-4 CASSSGDYSSKQYF TGTGCCAGCAGTTCGGGAGATTATTCGAGTAAGCAGTACTTC
NA NA TRBJ1-2 TRBV7-2 CASSLRGADYGYTF TGTGCCAGCAGCTTGAGGGGCGCAGACTATGGCTACACCTTC
NA TRBD2 TRBJ2-1 TRBV2 CASGGRWGANEQFF TGTGCCAGTGGCGGGAGGTGGGGCGCCAATGAGCAGTTCTTC
NA TRBD1 TRBJ1-1 TRBV2 CASSEWTGFTEAFF TGTGCCAGCAGTGAATGGACAGGGTTCACTGAAGCTTTCTTT
NA NA TRBJ1-1 TRBV18 CASSLELNTEAFF TGTGCCAGCTCACTTGAGCTGAACACTGAAGCTTTCTTT
NA NA TRBJ1-6 TRBV7-2 CASSPWTVTWGSYNSPLHF TGTGCCAGCAGCCCCTGGACAGTGACATGGGGCTCCTATAATTCACCCCTCCACTTT
NA NA TRBJ1-2 TRBV19 CASSSPEFQVYGYTF TGTGCCAGTAGTTCCCCGGAATTTCAAGTCTATGGCTACACCTTC
NA NA TRBJ1-4 TRBV28 CASSQYGTNEKLFF TGTGCCAGCAGCCAGTACGGAACTAATGAAAAACTGTTTTTT
NA NA TRBJ2-2 TRBV9 CASSAEGGRGELFF TGTGCCAGCAGCGCCGAGGGGGGTCGGGGGGAGCTGTTTTTT
NA NA TRBJ2-5 TRBV7-2 CASSLTHATGQLRRETQYF TGTGCCAGCAGCTTAACTCACGCCACGGGACAATTAAGGAGAGAGACCCAGTACTTC
NA NA TRBJ1-6 TRBV27 CASSLSGSYNSPLHF TGTGCCAGCAGTTTATCTGGCTCCTATAATTCACCCCTCCACTTT
NA NA TRBJ1-2 TRBV4-3 CASSPTTNYGYTF TGCGCCAGCAGCCCAACAACTAACTATGGCTACACCTTC
NA TRBD1 TRBJ1-1 TRBV4-1 CASSLRTGGNTEAFF TGCGCCAGCAGCCTAAGGACAGGGGGGAACACTGAAGCTTTCTTT
once TRBD1 TRBJ2-7 TRBV15 CATSNWDRHEQYF TGTGCCACCAGCAATTGGGACAGGCACGAGCAGTACTTC
NA TRBD1 TRBJ1-1 TRBV7-9 CASSPGQGPVTEAFF TGTGCCAGCAGCCCCGGACAGGGGCCAGTTACTGAAGCTTTCTTT
few TRBD1 TRBJ1-5 TRBV6-1 CASSGTGFHNQPQHF TGTGCCAGCAGTGGGACAGGGTTTCACAATCAGCCCCAGCATTTT
NA TRBD2 TRBJ2-5 TRBV6-1 CASSEAGGNQETQYF TGTGCCAGCAGTGAGGCGGGAGGGAATCAAGAGACCCAGTACTTC
NA NA TRBJ2-1 TRBV2 CATKLAANDNEQFF TGTGCCACCAAACTAGCTGCTAACGACAATGAGCAGTTCTTC
NA NA TRBJ1-1 TRBV7-9 CASSLAGDSAFF TGTGCCAGCAGCCTCGCAGGGGATTCGGCTTTCTTT
NA TRBD1 TRBJ2-7 TRBV5-1 CASSITTQGSGYEQYF TGCGCCAGCAGCATAACCACACAGGGGTCTGGGTACGAGCAGTACTTC
medium-sized NA TRBJ2-1 TRBV18 CASSEITYNEQFF TGTGCCAGCTCAGAGATAACCTACAATGAGCAGTTCTTC
NA TRBD1 TRBJ1-2 TRBV4-1 CASSQEGTDLYGYTF TGCGCCAGCAGCCAGGAAGGGACAGATCTCTATGGCTACACCTTC
NA NA TRBJ1-5 TRBV5-5 CASSVGPTSNQPQHF TGTGCCAGCAGCGTCGGACCGACCAGCAATCAGCCCCAGCATTTT